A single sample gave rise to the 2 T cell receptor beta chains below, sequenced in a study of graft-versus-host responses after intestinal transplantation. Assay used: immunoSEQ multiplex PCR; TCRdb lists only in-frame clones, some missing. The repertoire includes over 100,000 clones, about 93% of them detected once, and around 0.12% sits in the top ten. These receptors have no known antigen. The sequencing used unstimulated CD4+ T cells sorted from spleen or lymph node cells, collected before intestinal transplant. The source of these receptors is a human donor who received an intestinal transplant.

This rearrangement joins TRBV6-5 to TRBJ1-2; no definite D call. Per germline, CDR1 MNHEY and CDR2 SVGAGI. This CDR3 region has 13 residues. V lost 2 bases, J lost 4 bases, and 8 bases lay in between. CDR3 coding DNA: TGTGCCAGCAGTTACAAGAAAGGCTATGGCTACACCTTC. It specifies CASSYKKGYGYTF.

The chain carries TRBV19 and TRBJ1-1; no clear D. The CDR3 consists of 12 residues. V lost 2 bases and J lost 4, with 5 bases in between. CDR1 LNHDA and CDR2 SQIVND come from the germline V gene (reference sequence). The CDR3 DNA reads TGTGCCAGTAGTATATCAGCCACTGAAGCTTTCTTT. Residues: CASSISATEAFF.